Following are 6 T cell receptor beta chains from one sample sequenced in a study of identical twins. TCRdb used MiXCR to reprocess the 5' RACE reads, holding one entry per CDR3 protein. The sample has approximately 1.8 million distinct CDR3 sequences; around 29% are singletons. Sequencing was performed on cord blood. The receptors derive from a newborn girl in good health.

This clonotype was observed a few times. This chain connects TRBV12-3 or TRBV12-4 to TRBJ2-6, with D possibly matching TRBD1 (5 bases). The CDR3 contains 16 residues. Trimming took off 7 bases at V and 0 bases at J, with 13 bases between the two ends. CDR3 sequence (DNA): TGTGCCAGCACCTCACAGGCCCTCTCTGGGGCCAACGTCCTGACTTTC. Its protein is CASTSQALSGANVLTF.

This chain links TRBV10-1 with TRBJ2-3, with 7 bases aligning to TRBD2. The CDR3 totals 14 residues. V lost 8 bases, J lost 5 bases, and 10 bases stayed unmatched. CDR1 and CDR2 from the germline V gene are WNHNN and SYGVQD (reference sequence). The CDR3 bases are TGCGCCAGCGGAGAGATAGCGGGTGTAGATACGCAGTATTTT. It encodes CASGEIAGVDTQYF.

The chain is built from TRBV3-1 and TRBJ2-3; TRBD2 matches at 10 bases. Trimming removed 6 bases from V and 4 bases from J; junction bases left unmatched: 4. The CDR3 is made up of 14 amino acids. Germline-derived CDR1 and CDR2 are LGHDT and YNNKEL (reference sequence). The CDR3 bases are TGTGCCAGCAGTCGAGCGGGAGGGGCAGATACGCAGTATTTT. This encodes CASSRAGGADTQYF.

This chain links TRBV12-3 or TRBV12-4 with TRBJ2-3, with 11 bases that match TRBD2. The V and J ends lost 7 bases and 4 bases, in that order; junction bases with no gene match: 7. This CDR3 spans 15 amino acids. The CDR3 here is CASTRSGRGADTQYF. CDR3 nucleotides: TGTGCCAGCACCCGTAGCGGGAGGGGTGCAGATACGCAGTATTTT.

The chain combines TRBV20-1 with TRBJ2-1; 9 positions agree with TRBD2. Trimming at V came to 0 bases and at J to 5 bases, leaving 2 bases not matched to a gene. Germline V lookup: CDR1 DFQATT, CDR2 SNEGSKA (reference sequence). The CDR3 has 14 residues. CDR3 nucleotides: TGCAGTGCTAGAGATCTAGCGGGGCACAATGAGCAGTTCTTC. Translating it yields CSARDLAGHNEQFF.

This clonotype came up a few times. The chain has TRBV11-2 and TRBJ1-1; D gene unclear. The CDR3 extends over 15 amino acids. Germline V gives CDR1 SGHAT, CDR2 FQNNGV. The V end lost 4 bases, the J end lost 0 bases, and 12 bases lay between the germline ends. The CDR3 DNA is TGTGCCAGCAGCTCACCCCGCACCTTGAACACTGAAGCTTTCTTT. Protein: CASSSPRTLNTEAFF. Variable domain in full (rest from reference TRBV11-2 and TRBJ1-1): EAGVAQSPRYKIIEKRQSVAFWCNPISGHATLYWYQQILGQGPKLLIQFQNNGVVDDSQLPKDRFSAERLKGVDSTLKIQPAKLEDSAVYLCASSSPRTLNTEAFFGQGTRLTVV.